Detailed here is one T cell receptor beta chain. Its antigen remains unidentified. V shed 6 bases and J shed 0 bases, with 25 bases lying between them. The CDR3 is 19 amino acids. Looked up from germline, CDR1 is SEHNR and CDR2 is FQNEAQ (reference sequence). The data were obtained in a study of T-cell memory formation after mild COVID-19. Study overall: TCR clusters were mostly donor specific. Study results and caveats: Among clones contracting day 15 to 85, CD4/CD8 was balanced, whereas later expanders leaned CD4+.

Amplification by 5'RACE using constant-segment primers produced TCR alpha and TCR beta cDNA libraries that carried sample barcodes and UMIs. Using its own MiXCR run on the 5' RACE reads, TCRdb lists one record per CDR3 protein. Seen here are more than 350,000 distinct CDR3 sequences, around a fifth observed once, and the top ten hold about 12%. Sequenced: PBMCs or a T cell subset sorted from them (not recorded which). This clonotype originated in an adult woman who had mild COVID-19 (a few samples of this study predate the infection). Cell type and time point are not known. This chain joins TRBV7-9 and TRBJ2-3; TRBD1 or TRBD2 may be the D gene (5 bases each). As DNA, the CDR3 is TGTGCCAGCAGTCCTCGTGGGACCAAGACCCGCACTAGCACAGATACGCAGTATTTT. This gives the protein CASSPRGTKTRTSTDTQYF.